This entry lists 6 T cell receptor beta chains sequenced from one sample in a study of blood T cell repertoires in COVID-19. Only in-frame clones appear in the TCRdb table, and some are missing; sequencing was by immunoSEQ multiplex PCR. The repertoire has 250,000 to 350,000 clones, about 88% of them found once; the top ten carry more than 1.1%. The material sequenced was peripheral blood. Receptors originate from a human donor with COVID-19, enrolled during active disease. The donor label of this sample is uncertain.

This chain links TRBV7-3 with TRBJ2-6, with TRBD1 as a possible D gene (6 bases). The CDR3 totals 17 residues. CDR1 is SGHTA and CDR2 is FQGTGA in the germline V gene. V lost 1 base, J lost 2 bases, and 12 bases lay in between. In DNA, the CDR3 is TGTGCCAGCAGCTTAAGACAGGTGACCGCTGGGGCCAACGTCCTGACTTTC. Its protein is CASSLRQVTAGANVLTF.

This rearrangement joins TRBV19 to TRBJ2-1; D ambiguous. Trimming shortened V by 3 bases and J by 6 bases, and 9 bases separated the two germline ends. In germline, CDR1 is LNHDA, CDR2 SQIVND (reference sequence). This CDR3 is 13 amino acids long. CDR3 region: CASSIMRSNEQFF. CDR3 coding DNA: TGTGCCAGTAGTATCATGCGTTCCAATGAGCAGTTCTTC.

J is TRBJ2-5 and V is TRBV5-4, with 10 bases identical to TRBD2. The CDR3 is made up of 15 amino acids. Trimming removed 4 bases from V and 4 bases from J; junction bases left unmatched: 7. Germline CDR1 and CDR2: SGHNT and YYREEE (reference sequence). The CDR3 is CASSPSSGSGETQYF. DNA of the CDR3: TGTGCCAGCAGCCCATCTAGCGGGAGCGGAGAGACCCAGTACTTC.

This chain uses TRBV28 with TRBJ2-1; 7 nucleotides align to TRBD2. CDR1 and CDR2 (germline): MDHEN, SYDVKM. This CDR3 has 14 residues. V trimming: 8 bases; J trimming: 3 bases; junction bases outside the gene matches: 7. CDR3 nucleotides: TGTGCCAGCGGTCTGGGGGGGGACTACAATGAGCAGTTCTTC. Translation gives CASGLGGDYNEQFF.

The chain employs TRBV3-1 (or the pseudogene TRBV3-2) and TRBJ1-2, with TRBD1 identical over 9 bases. Germline values: CDR1 LGHDT, CDR2 YNNKEL (reference sequence). The ends lost 4 bases at V and 6 bases at J; junction bases unmatched: 12. The CDR3 runs to 16 residues. CDR3 amino acids: CASSRNPRQGVNGYTF. In DNA, the CDR3 is TGTGCCAGCAGCCGCAACCCTCGACAGGGGGTAAATGGCTACACCTTC.

The genes are TRBV18 and TRBJ1-4, with no clear D. The V end was cut by 3 bases, the J end by 10 bases, with 18 bases between. CDR3 length: 15 amino acids. Germline lookup yields CDR1 KGHSH and CDR2 LQKENI. Here the CDR3 reads CASSPTDEGPGKLFF. CDR3 bases: TGTGCCAGCTCACCCACCGACGAGGGTCCCGGAAAACTGTTTTTT.